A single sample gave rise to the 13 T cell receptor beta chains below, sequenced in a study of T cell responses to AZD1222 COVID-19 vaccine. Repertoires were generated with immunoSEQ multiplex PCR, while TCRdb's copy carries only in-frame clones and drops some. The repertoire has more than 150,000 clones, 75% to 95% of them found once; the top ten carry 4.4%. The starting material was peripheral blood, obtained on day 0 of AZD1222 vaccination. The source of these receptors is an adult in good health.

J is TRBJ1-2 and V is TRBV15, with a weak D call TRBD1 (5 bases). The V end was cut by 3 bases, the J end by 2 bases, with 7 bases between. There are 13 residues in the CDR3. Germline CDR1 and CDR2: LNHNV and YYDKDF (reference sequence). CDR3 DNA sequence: TGTGCCACCAGCAGGGACACCAACTATGGCTACACCTTC. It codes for CATSRDTNYGYTF.

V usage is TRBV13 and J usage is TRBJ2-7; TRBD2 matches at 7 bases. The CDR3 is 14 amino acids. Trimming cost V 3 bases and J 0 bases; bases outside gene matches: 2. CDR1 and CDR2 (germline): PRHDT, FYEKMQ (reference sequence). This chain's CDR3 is CASSFRDYSYEQYF. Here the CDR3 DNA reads TGTGCCAGCAGCTTCCGGGACTACTCCTACGAGCAGTACTTC.

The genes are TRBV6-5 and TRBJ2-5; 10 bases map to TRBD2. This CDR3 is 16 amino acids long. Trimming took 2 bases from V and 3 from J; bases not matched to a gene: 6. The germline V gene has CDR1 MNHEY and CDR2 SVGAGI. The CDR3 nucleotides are TGTGCCAGCAGTTACATTGCTAGCGGGAGCAAAGAGACCCAGTACTTC. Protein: CASSYIASGSKETQYF.

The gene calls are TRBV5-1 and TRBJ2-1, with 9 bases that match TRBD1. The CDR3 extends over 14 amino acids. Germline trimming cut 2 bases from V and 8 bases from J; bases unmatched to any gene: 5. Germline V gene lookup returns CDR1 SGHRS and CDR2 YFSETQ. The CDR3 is CASSLQGAGYEQFF. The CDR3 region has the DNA TGCGCCAGCAGCTTACAGGGGGCGGGTTATGAGCAGTTCTTC.

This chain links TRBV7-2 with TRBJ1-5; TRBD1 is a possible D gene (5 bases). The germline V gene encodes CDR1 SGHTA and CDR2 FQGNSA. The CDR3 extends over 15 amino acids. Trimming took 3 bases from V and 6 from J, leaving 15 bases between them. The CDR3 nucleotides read TGTGCCAGCAGCTTTCAGACAGTCTCCGGTCAGCCCCAGCATTTT. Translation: CASSFQTVSGQPQHF.

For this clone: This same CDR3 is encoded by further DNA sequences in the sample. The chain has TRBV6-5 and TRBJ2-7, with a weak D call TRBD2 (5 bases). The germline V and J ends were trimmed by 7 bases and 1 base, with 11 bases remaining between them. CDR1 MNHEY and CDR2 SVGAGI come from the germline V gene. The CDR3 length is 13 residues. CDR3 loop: CASTRGGSYEQYF. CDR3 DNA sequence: TGTGCCAGCACCCGGGGTGGGTCCTACGAGCAGTACTTC.

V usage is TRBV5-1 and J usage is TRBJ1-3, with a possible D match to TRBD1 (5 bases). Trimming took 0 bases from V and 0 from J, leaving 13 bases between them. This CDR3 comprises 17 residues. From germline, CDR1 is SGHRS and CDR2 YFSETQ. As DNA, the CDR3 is TGCGCCAGCAGCTTGGAAAGTGGGGCTCGCTCTGGAAACACCATATATTTT. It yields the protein CASSLESGARSGNTIYF.

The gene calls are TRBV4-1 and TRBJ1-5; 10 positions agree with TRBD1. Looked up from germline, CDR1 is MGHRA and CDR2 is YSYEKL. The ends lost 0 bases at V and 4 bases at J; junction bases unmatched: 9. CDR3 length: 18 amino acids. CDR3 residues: CASSQEVRQGALNQPQHF. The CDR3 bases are TGCGCCAGCAGCCAAGAGGTCCGACAGGGGGCGTTGAATCAGCCCCAGCATTTT.

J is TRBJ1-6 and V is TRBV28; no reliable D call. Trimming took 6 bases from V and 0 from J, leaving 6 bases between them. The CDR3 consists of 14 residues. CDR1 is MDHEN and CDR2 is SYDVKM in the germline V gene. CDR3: CASRGSSYNSPLHF. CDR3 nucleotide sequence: TGTGCCAGCAGGGGAAGCTCCTATAATTCACCCCTCCACTTT.

The CDR3 here is CASTYRGYNQPQHF. The CDR3 DNA reads TGTGCCAGTACCTACAGGGGTTACAATCAGCCCCAGCATTTT. The chain carries TRBV19 and TRBJ1-5; TRBD1 matches 7 bases. The germline CDR1 and CDR2 sequences are LNHDA and SQIVND (reference sequence). V dropped 7 bases and J dropped 3; count of bases not matched to a gene: 6. The CDR3 has 14 residues.

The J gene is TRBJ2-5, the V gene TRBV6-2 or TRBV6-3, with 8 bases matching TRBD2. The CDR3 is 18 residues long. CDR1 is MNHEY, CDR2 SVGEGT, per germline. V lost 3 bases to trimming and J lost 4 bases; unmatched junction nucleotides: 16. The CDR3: CASSYVQGRGATGETQYF. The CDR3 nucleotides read TGTGCCAGCAGTTATGTTCAAGGGCGGGGGGCAACGGGAGAGACCCAGTACTTC.

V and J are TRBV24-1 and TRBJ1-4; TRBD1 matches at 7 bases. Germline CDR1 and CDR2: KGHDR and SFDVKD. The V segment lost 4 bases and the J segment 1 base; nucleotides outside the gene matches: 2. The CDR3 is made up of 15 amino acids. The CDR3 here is CATSEGTVTNEKLFF. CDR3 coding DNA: TGTGCCACCAGTGAGGGGACAGTAACTAATGAAAAACTGTTTTTT.

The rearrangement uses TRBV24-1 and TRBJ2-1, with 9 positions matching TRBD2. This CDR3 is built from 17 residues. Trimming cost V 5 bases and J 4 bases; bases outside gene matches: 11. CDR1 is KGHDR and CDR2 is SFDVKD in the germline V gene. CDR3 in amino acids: CATSGPQAGGPYNEQFF. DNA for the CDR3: TGTGCCACCAGTGGCCCCCAGGCGGGAGGGCCTTACAATGAGCAGTTCTTC.